These 12 T cell receptor beta chains were sequenced from one sample in a study of control samples from healthy donors and cancer patients. The repertoire was sequenced with immunoSEQ multiplex PCR; TCRdb's copy has only in-frame clones and lacks some. The sample has 150,000 or so clones, more than 80% seen once. Sequencing was done on a sample of blood. The receptors shown here come from a man aged 35-49 years in good health.

This clone was counted only a few times. Distinct nucleotide sequences in the sample also encode this CDR3. J is TRBJ1-1 and V is TRBV2, with a tentative D call TRBD1 (6 bases). V lost 4 bases and J 3 bases, leaving 9 bases between the germline ends. From germline, CDR1 is SNHLY and CDR2 FYNNEI. This CDR3 spans 13 amino acids. CDR3 residues: CASSVNRDTEAFF. The CDR3 bases are TGTGCCAGCAGTGTTAACAGGGACACTGAAGCTTTCTTT.

V gene TRBV9 combines with J gene TRBJ2-7; 12 nucleotides match TRBD1. This CDR3 comprises 15 residues. The germline V gene has CDR1 SGDLS and CDR2 YYNGEE. The V gene end was trimmed by 7 bases and the J gene end by 2 bases; junction bases not matched to a gene: 7. This CDR3 reads CASSFGTGGAYEQYF. The CDR3 region has the DNA TGTGCCAGCTCCTTCGGGACAGGGGGCGCCTACGAGCAGTACTTC.

J is TRBJ1-2 and V is TRBV12-2; the tabulated D call, TRBD1, remains unverified against the DNA. TRBV12-2 is shown as a pseudogene. The CDR3 loop spans 16 amino acids. The CDR3 loop reads CASRPGRPVPTYGYTF. In DNA form, the CDR3 reads TGTGCAAGTCGCCCAGGGCGCCCAGTACCCACCTATGGCTACACCTTC.

This rearrangement joins TRBV12-3 or TRBV12-4 to TRBJ1-3, with no clear D. Trimming shortened V by 2 bases and J by 2 bases, and 4 bases separated the two germline ends. The CDR3 loop spans 13 amino acids. Written as DNA, the CDR3 is TGTGCCAGCAGTTTATGGGCTGGAAACACCATATATTTT. This gives the protein CASSLWAGNTIYF.

The chain is built from TRBV30 and TRBJ2-3; D perhaps matches TRBD2 (5 bases). Trimming cost V 3 bases and J 4 bases, with 11 bases left between them. This CDR3 has 13 amino acids. Germline V CDR1 and CDR2: GTSNPN, SVGIG (reference sequence). CDR3 region: CAWRGGRADTQYF. The DNA of the CDR3 is TGTGCCTGGAGGGGTGGGAGAGCAGATACGCAGTATTTT.

The J gene is TRBJ2-3, the V gene TRBV5-8; D is unclear. The ends were cut back, 9 bases at V and 2 bases at J, with 19 bases in the middle. CDR1 is SGHTS and CDR2 is YDEGEE in the germline V gene. CDR3 length equals 15 residues. CDR3 protein: CATTKWTGATDTQYF. In nucleotides, the CDR3 is TGTGCCACCACCAAGTGGACGGGTGCCACAGATACGCAGTATTTT.

This chain joins TRBV18 and TRBJ1-5, with D perhaps TRBD1 (6 bases). The CDR3 contains 14 residues. Germline-derived CDR1 and CDR2 are KGHSH and LQKENI. Between the trimmed V and J ends, which lost 8 bases and 3 bases, there was a span of 14 bases. DNA of the CDR3: TGTGCCAGCCGGGTGCAGGGGAACAATCAGCCCCAGCATTTT. Its translation: CASRVQGNNQPQHF.

J is TRBJ2-7 and V is TRBV6-2 or TRBV6-3, with 7 bases matching TRBD1. Germline V gene data show CDR1 as MNHEY and CDR2 as SVGEGT. CDR3 length equals 16 residues. Trimming took 4 bases from V and 2 from J; bases not matched to a gene: 11. The CDR3 DNA follows: TGTGCCAGCAGTTTGTCTATACAGGGGCTAACCTACGAGCAGTACTTC. Encoded protein: CASSLSIQGLTYEQYF.

The chain is built from TRBV18 and TRBJ1-2, with D uncertain. The CDR3 spans 13 residues. Trimming took 1 base from V and 7 from J, leaving 10 bases between them. Germline V gene lookup returns CDR1 KGHSH and CDR2 LQKENI. The CDR3 reads CASSPRDPPGYTF. In DNA form, the CDR3 reads TGTGCCAGCTCACCACGGGATCCGCCTGGCTACACCTTC. The entire variable domain, with the rest obtained from reference TRBV18 and TRBJ1-2, is as follows: NAGVMQNPRHLVRRRGQEARLRCSPMKGHSHVYWYRQLPEEGLKFMVYLQKENIIDESGMPKERFSAEFPKEGPSILRIQQVVRGDSAAYFCASSPRDPPGYTFGSGTRLTVV.

The chain is built from TRBV7-9 and TRBJ1-4, with 7 bases matching TRBD1. From germline, CDR1 is SEHNR and CDR2 FQNEAQ (reference sequence). This CDR3 region has 15 residues. The V and J ends lost 0 bases and 8 bases, in that order; junction bases with no gene match: 6. The CDR3 sequence: CASSLAGTVYEKLFF. As DNA, the CDR3 is TGTGCCAGCAGCTTAGCCGGGACAGTGTACGAAAAACTGTTTTTT.

The chain combines TRBV3-1 (or the pseudogene TRBV3-2) with TRBJ2-5, with unresolved D. Germline values: CDR1 LGHDT, CDR2 YNNKEL (reference sequence). This CDR3 is 14 amino acids long. V was cut by 1 base and J by 5 bases, with 11 bases left in between. CDR3 DNA sequence: TGTGCCAGCAGCCAAGCCCAAGGAATTGAGACCCAGTACTTC. Its translation is CASSQAQGIETQYF.

The chain carries TRBV7-6 and TRBJ2-1, with TRBD2 matching over 12 bases. CDR1 is SGHVS and CDR2 is FNYEAQ in the germline V gene. V shed 1 base, J shed 9 bases, and the junction held 7 bases outside the gene matches. The CDR3 runs 16 residues. The CDR3 DNA follows: TGTGCCAGCAGCTTAGGGGCTAGCGGGGGGGCCTCTGAGCAGTTCTTC. It is translated as CASSLGASGGASEQFF. The full variable domain, completed using reference TRBV7-6 and TRBJ2-1, is GAGVSQSPRYKVTKRGQDVALRCDPISGHVSLYWYRQALGQGPEFLTYFNYEAQQDKSGLPNDRFSAERPEGSISTLTIQRTEQRDSAMYRCASSLGASGGASEQFFGPGTRLTVL.